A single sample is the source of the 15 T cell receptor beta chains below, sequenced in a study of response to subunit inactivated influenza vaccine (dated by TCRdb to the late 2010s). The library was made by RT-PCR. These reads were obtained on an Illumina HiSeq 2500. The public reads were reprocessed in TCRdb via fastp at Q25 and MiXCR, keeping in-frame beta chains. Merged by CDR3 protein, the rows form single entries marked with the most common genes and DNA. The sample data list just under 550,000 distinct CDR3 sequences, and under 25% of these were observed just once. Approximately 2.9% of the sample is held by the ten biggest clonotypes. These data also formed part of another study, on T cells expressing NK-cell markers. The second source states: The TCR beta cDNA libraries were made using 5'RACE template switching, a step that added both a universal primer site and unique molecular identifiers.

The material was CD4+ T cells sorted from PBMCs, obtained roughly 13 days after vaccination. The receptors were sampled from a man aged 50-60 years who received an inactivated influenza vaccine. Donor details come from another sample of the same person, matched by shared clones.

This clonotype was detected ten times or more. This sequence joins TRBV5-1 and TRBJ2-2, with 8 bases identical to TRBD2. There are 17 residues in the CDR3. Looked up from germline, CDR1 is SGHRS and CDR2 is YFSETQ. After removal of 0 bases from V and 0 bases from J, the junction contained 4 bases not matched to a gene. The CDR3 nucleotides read TGCGCCAGCAGCTTGGCTACTAGCGGAGCGAACACCGGGGAGCTGTTTTTT. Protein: CASSLATSGANTGELFF.

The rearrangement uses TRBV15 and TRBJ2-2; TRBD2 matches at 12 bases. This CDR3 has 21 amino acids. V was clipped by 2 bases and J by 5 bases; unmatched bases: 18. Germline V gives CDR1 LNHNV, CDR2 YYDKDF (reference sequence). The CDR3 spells CATSRKGTALRLAGVTGELFF. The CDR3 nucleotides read TGTGCCACCAGCAGAAAGGGAACCGCACTAAGACTAGCGGGAGTTACCGGGGAGCTGTTTTTT.

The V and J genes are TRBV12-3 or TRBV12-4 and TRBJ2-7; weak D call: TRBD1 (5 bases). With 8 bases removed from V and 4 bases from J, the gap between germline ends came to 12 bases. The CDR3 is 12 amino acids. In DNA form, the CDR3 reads TGTGCCAGCTTCAGGGCAGGATACGAGCAGTACTTC. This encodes CASFRAGYEQYF.

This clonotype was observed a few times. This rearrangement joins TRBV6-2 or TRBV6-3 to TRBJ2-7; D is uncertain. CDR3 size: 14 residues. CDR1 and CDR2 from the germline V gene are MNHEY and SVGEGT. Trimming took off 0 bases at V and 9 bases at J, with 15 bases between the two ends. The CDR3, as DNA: TGTGCCAGCAGTTACTCCGGCAGCCCGGGTGGGCAGTACTTC. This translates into CASSYSGSPGGQYF.

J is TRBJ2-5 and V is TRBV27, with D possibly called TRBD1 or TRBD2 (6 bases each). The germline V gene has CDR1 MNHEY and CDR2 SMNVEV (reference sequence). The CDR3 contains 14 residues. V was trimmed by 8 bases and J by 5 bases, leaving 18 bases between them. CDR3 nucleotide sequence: TGTGCCAGCTCCCGGGGGCCCCACCCGGAGACCCAGTACTTC. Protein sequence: CASSRGPHPETQYF.

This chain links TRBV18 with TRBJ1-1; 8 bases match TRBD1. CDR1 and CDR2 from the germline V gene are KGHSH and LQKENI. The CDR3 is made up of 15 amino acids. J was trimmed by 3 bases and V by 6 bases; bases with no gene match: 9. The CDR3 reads CASSPGGARYTEAFF. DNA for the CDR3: TGTGCCAGCTCGCCAGGGGGCGCCCGGTACACTGAAGCTTTCTTT.

CDR3 DNA sequence: TGTGCCAGCAGACCAGACTTTGCCTCTAACTATGGCTACACCTTC. Its protein is CASRPDFASNYGYTF. The rearrangement joins TRBV28 to TRBJ1-2; no clear D. V gave up 6 bases and J gave up 0 bases, with 14 bases separating them. This CDR3 contains 15 residues. The germline CDR1 and CDR2 sequences are MDHEN and SYDVKM.

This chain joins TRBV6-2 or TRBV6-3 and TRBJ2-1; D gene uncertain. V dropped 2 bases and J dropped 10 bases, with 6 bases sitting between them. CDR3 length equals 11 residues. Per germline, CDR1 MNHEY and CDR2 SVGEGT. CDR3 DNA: TGTGCCAGCAGTTACAAGCAGGAGCAGTTCTTC. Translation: CASSYKQEQFF.

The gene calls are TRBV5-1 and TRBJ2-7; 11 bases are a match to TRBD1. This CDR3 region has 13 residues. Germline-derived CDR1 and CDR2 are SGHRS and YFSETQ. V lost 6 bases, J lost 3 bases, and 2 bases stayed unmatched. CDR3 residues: CASKGTGGYEQYF. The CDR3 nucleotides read TGCGCCAGCAAGGGGACAGGGGGCTACGAGCAGTACTTC. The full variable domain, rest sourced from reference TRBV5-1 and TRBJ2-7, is KAGVTQTPRYLIKTRGQQVTLSCSPISGHRSVSWYQQTPGQGLQFLFEYFSETQRNKGNFPGRFSGRQFSNSRSEMNVSTLELGDSALYLCASKGTGGYEQYFGPGTRLTVT.

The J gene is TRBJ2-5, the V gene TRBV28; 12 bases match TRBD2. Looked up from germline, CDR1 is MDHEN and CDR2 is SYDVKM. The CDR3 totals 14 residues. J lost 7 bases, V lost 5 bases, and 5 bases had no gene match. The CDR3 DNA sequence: TGTGCCAGCAGTCTACAGACTAGCGGGGGGACCCAGTACTTC. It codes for CASSLQTSGGTQYF.

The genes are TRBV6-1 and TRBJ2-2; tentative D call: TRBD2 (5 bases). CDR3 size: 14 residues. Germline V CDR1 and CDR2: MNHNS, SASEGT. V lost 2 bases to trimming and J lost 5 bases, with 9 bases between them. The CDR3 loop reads CASSEYGGTGELFF. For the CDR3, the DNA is TGTGCCAGCAGTGAATATGGCGGGACCGGGGAGCTGTTTTTT.

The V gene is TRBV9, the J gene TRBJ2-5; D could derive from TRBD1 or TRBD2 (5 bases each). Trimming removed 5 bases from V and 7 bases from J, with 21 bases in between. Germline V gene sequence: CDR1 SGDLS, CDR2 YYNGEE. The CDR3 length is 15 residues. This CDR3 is CASSERDRTWATQYF. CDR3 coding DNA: TGTGCCAGCAGTGAAAGGGACCGGACATGGGCGACCCAGTACTTC. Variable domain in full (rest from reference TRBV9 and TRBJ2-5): DSGVTQTPKHLITATGQRVTLRCSPRSGDLSVYWYQQSLDQGLQFLIQYYNGEERAKGNILERFSAQQFPDLHSELNLSSLELGDSALYFCASSERDRTWATQYFGPGTRLLVL.

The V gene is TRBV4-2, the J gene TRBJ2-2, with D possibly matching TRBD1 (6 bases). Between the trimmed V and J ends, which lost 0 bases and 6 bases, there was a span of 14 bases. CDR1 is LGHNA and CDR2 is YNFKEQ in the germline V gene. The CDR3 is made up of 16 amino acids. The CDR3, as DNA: TGTGCCAGCAGCCAAGATTGGGGCAGGGGAGCCGGGGAGCTGTTTTTT. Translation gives CASSQDWGRGAGELFF.

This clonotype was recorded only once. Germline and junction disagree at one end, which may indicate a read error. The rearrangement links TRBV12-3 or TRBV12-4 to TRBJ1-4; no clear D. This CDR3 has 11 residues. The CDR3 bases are TGTACCAGCAGTAGAGCTGAAAAACTGTTTTTT. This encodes CTSSRAEKLFF.

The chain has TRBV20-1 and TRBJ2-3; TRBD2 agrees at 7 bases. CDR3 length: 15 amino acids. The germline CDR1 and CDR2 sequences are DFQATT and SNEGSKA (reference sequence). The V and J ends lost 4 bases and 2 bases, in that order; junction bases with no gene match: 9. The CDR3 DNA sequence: TGCAGTGCTATGGAAGCGGGGAGCTTCACAGATACGCAGTATTTT. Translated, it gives CSAMEAGSFTDTQYF.